The present TCR beta chain was sequenced within a study of blood T cells in healthy people across ages. The CDR3 spans 18 residues. The J segment lost 1 base and the V segment lost 4 bases, leaving 9 bases of the junction unmatched. Germline V gene sequence: CDR1 MGHDK, CDR2 SYGVNS. Combining a sample-barcoded 5' primer with a J-beta primer mix, a second PCR ran for about 6 to 12 cycles. Every cDNA molecule bore a tag from a template-switch adaptor containing 12 random nucleotides. Every sample gave at least 2.5 million paired-end reads containing CDR3. Each CDR3 protein gets one entry after TCRdb re-called the 5' RACE reads with MiXCR. The repertoire has roughly 1,700,000 distinct CDR3 sequences, approximately 30% of them found once; the top ten carry 7.7%. This clonotype was detected a few times.

This sequence joins TRBV25-1 and TRBJ2-3, with 12 bases fitting TRBD1. This TCR derives from a woman between 25 and 40 years old in good health. The sample consisted of blood. The CDR3 protein is CASSAVTRDRGRTDTQYF. Here the CDR3 DNA reads TGTGCCAGCAGTGCGGTCACCCGGGACAGGGGGCGCACAGATACGCAGTATTTT.